This TCR beta chain was sequenced during a study of shared clonotypes between healthy human individuals. The wider study: CD4 naive and CD4 memory each took three plates per donor, while CD8 naive took two and CD8 memory one.

This CDR3 is built from 16 residues. CDR1 is SGHAT and CDR2 is FQNNGV in the germline V gene. The J segment lost 5 bases and the V segment lost 4 bases, leaving 13 bases of the junction unmatched. Naivety among CD8 cells was defined by CD45RO negativity and positive CCR7 selection, thereby excluding terminally differentiated effector memory CD45RA+ cells. Within Nashville, Tennessee resided all donors, each a Caucasian adult. Overall study results and limits: Richness estimates generally favored naive over memory subsets.

The test was conducted at deep level. Measured with immunoSEQ multiplex PCR; TCRdb has only the in-frame clones, and not every one. The top ten hold less than 0.25% of the sample, which has fewer than 1 million clones, about 96% seen once. A word on this clone: Its target is not known.

Sequenced material: naive CD8+ T cells sorted from blood. The V gene is TRBV11-2, the J gene TRBJ1-1; the match to TRBD1 covers 7 bases. The receptor's source is a man aged 25-45 years in good health. CDR3 sequence reads: CASSSPPTGEWTEAFF. The DNA for the CDR3 is TGTGCCAGCAGCTCCCCTCCAACAGGGGAGTGGACTGAAGCTTTCTTT.